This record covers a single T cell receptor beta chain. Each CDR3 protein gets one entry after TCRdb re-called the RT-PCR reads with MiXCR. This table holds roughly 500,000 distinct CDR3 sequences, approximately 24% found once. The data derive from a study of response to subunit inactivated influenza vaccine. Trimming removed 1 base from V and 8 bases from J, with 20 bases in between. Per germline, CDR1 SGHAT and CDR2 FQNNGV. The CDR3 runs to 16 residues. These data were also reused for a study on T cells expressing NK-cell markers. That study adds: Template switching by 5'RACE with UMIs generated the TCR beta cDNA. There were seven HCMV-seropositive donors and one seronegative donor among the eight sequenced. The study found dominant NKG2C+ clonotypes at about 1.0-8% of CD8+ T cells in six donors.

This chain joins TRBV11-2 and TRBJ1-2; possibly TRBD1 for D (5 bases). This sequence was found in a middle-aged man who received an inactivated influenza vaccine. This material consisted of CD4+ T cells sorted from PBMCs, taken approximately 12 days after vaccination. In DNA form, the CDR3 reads TGTGCCAGCAGCTTAGGGGGTTTCGGGACCGTAGAGGGCTACACCTTC. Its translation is CASSLGGFGTVEGYTF. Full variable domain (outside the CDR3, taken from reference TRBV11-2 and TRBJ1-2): EAGVAQSPRYKIIEKRQSVAFWCNPISGHATLYWYQQILGQGPKLLIQFQNNGVVDDSQLPKDRFSAERLKGVDSTLKIQPAKLEDSAVYLCASSLGGFGTVEGYTFGSGTRLTVV.